This TCR beta chain appears in the sequencing data of a study of control samples from healthy donors and cancer patients (TCRdb year 2020). A word on this clone: Its binding antigen is unknown. No quality values exist for individual bases; no much larger clone is one base distant.

The CDR3 spans 14 residues, from the cysteine through the phenylalanine. The DNA shown is the 42-base CDR3, in frame from base 1. Germline trimming: 7 bases from V, 7 bases from J; junction bases outside gene matches: 9. The germline V gene (reference sequence) provides CDR1 MNHEY and CDR2 SMNVEV. Libraries were built with the immunoSEQ multiplex PCR assay. As stored in TCRdb, this immuneACCESS dataset retains in-frame rearrangements with V and J assigned. A fraction of the clones does not appear; measured against another copy, unresolved V genes explain less than half of the discrepancy, and the remainder lacks a known reason. The sample has 110,000 or so clones on record, roughly 89% of them singletons. Of the sample, about an eighth falls within the top ten clones.

This TCR was recovered from a man aged 25 to 40 in good health. Sequenced: blood. The chain couples TRBV27 to TRBJ1-5, with TRBD1 identical over 8 junction bases. Here the CDR3 is given as CASKGRGQGQPQHF. The DNA reads TGTGCCAGCAAGGGCAGGGGGCAGGGACAGCCCCAGCATTTT.